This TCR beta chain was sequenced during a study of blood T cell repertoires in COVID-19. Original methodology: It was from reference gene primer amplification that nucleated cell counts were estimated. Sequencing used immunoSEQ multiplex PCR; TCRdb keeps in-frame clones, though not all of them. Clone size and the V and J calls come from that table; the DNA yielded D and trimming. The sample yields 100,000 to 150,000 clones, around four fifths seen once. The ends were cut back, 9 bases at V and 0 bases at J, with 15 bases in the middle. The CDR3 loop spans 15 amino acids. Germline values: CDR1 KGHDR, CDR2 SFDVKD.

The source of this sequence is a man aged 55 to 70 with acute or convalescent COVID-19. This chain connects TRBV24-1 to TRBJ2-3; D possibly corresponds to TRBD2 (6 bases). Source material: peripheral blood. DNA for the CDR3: TGTGCCACCGCCGGGGGAGGACTCAGCACAGATACGCAGTATTTT. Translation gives CATAGGGLSTDTQYF.